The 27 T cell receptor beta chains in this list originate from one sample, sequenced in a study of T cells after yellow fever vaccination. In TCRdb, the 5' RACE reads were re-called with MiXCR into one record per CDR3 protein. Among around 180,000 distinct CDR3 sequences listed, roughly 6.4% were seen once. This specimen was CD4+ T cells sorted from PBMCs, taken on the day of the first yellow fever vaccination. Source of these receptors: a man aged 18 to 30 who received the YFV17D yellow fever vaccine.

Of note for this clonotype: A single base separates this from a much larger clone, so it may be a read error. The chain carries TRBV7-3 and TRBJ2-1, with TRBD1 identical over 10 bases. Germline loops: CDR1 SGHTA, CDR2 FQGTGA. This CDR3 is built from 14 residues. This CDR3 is CVSSYLGTGDEQFF. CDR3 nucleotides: TGTGTCAGCAGCTACCTTGGGACAGGGGATGAGCAGTTCTTC. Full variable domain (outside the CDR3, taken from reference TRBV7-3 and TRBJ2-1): GAGVSQTPSNKVTEKGKYVELRCDPISGHTALYWYRQSLGQGPEFLIYFQGTGAADDSGLPNDRFFAVRPEGSVSTLKIQRTERGDSAVYLCVSSYLGTGDEQFFGPGTRLTVL.

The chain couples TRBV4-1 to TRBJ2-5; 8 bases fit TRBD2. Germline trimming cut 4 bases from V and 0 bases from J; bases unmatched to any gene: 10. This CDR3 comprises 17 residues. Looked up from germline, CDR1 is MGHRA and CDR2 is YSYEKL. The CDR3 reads CASSPARRGAYQETQYF. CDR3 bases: TGCGCCAGCAGCCCGGCCCGGCGGGGGGCCTACCAAGAGACCCAGTACTTC.

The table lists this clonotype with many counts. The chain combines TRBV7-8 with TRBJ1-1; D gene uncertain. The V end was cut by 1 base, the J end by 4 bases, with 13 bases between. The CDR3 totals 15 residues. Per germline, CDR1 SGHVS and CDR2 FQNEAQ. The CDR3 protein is CASSLVGTSATEAFF. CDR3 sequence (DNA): TGTGCCAGCAGCTTAGTGGGCACGTCGGCCACTGAAGCTTTCTTT.

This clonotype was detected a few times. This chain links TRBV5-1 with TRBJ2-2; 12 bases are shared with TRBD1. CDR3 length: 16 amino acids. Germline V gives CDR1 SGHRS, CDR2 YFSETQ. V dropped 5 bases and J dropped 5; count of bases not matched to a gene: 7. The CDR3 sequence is CASSQPGQGATGELFF. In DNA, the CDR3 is TGCGCCAGCAGTCAACCGGGACAGGGGGCAACCGGGGAGCTGTTTTTT.

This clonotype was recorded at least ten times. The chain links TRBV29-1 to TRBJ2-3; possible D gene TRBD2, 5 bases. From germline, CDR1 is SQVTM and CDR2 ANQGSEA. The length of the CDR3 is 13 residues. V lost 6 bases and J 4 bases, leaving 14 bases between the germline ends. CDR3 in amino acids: CSVGGRRADTQYF. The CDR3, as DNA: TGCAGCGTAGGAGGTCGGCGTGCAGATACGCAGTATTTT.

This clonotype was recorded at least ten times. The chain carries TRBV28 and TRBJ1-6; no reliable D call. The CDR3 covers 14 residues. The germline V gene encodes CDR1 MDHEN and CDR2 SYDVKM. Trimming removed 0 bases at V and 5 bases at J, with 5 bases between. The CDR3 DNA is TGTGCCAGCAGTTTATGGGGAGATAATTCACCCCTCCACTTT. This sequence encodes CASSLWGDNSPLHF.

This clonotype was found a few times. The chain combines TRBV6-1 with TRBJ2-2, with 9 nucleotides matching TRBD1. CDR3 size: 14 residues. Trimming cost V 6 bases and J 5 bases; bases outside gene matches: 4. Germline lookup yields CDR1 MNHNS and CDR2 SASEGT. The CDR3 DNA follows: TGTGCCAGCAGACAGGGGGCCCTGACCGGGGAGCTGTTTTTT. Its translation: CASRQGALTGELFF.

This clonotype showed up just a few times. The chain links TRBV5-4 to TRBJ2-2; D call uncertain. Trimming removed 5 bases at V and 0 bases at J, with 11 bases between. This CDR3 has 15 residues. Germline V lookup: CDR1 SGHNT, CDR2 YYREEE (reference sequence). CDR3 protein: CASSRSHSNTGELFF. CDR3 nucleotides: TGTGCCAGCAGTAGAAGTCATTCGAACACCGGGGAGCTGTTTTTT.

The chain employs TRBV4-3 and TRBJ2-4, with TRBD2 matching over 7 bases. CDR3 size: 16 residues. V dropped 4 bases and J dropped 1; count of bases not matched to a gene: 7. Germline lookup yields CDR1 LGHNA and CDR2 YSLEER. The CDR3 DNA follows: TGCGCCAGCAGCCCCTTACTCGGGGGGGCCAAAAACATTCAGTACTTC. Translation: CASSPLLGGAKNIQYF.

CDR3 protein: CASSQPAGRGGTEAFF. In DNA form, the CDR3 reads TGTGCCAGCAGCCAACCCGCCGGGAGGGGGGGCACTGAAGCTTTCTTT. The chain employs TRBV4-2 and TRBJ1-1; possibly TRBD1 for D (6 bases). The CDR3 loop spans 16 amino acids. Germline V gene data show CDR1 as LGHNA and CDR2 as YNFKEQ. Deletions cut 2 bases from V and 4 bases from J, with 17 bases between.

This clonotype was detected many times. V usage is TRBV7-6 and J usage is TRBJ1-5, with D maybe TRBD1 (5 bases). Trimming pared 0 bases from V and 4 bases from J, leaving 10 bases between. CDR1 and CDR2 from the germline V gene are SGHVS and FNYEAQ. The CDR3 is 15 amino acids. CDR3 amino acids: CASSLAGRKNQPQHF. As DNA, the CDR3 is TGTGCCAGCAGCTTAGCGGGACGGAAAAATCAGCCCCAGCATTTT.

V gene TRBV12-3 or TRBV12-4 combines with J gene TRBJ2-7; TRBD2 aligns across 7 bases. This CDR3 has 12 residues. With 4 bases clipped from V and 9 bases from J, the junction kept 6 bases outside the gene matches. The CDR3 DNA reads TGTGCCAGCAGTTGGACTAGTCTGGGGCAGTACTTC. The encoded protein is CASSWTSLGQYF.

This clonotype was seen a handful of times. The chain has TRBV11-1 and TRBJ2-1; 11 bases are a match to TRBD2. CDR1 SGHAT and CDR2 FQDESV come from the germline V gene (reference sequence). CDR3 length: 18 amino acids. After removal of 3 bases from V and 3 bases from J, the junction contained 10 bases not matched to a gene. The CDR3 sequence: CASSLPLRLAGNYNEQFF. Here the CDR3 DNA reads TGTGCCAGCAGCTTGCCCCTCCGACTAGCGGGGAACTACAATGAGCAGTTCTTC.

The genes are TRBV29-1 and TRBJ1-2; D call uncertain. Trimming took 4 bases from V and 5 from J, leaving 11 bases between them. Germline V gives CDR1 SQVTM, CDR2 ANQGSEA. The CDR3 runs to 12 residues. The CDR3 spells CSVASPRYGYTF. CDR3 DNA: TGCAGCGTTGCCTCTCCTCGGTATGGCTACACCTTC.

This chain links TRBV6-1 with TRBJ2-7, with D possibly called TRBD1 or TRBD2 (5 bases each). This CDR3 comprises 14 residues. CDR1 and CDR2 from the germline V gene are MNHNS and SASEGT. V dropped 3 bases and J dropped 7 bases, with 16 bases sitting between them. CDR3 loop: CASSDEKGWGEQYV. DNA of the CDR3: TGTGCCAGCAGTGATGAGAAGGGGTGGGGGGAGCAGTACGTC.

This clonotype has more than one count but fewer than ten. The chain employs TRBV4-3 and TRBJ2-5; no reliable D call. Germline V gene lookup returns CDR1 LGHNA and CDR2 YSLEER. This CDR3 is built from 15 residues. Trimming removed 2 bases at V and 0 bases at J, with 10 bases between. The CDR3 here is CASSQSMGYQETQYF. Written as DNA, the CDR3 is TGCGCCAGCAGCCAATCAATGGGATACCAAGAGACCCAGTACTTC.

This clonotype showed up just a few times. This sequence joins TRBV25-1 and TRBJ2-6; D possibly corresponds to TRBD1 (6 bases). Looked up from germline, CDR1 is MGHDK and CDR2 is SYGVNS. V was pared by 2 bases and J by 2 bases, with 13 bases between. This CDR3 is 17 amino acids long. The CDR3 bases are TGTGCCAGCAGTGAACCGACCAGGGGAGCTGGGGCCAACGTCCTGACTTTC. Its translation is CASSEPTRGAGANVLTF.

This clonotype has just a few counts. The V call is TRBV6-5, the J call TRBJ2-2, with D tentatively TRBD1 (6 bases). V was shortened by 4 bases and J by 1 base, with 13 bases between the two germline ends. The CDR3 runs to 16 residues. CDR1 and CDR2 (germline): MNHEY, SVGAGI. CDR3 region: CASSLNEQGNTGELFF. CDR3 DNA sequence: TGTGCCAGCAGTTTAAATGAACAGGGGAACACCGGGGAGCTGTTTTTT.

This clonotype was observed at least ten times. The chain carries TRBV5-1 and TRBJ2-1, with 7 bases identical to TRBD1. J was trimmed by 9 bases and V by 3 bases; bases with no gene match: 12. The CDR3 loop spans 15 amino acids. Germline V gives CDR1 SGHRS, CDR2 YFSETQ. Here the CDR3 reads CASSSLTGRQIEQFF. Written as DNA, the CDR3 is TGCGCCAGCAGCTCCTTGACAGGGCGACAGATTGAGCAGTTCTTC.

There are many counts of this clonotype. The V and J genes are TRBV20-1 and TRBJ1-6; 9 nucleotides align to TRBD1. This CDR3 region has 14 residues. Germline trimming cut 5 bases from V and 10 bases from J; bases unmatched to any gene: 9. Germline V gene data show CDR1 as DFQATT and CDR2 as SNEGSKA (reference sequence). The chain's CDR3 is CSALTGGIRSPLHF. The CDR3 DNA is TGCAGTGCTTTAACAGGGGGCATTAGATCACCCCTCCACTTT.

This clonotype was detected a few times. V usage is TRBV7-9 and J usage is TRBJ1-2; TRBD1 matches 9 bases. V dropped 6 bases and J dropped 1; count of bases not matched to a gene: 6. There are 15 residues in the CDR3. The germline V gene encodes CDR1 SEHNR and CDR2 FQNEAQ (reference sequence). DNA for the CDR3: TGTGCCAGCAGTATACAGGGGGCTGGTAACTATGGCTACACCTTC. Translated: CASSIQGAGNYGYTF.

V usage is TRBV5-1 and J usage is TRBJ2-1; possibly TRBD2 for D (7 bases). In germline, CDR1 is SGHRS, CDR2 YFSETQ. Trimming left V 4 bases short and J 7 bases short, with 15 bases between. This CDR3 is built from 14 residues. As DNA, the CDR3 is TGCGCCAGCAGCAAGGGGGGGGCGGGTAATGAGCAGTTCTTC. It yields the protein CASSKGGAGNEQFF.

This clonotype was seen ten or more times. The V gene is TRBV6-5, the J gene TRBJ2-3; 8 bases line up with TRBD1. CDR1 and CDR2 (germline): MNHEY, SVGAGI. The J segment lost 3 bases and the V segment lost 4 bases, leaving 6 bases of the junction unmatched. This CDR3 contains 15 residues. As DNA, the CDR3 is TGTGCCAGCAGTTTGACAGGGGTGGCGACAGATACGCAGTATTTT. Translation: CASSLTGVATDTQYF.

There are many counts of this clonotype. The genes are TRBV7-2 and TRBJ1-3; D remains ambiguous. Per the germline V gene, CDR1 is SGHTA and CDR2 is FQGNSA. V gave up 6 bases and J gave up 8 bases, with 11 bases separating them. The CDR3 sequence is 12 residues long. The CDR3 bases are TGTGCCAGCAGGCTCGAGGGCGACACCATATATTTT. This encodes CASRLEGDTIYF.

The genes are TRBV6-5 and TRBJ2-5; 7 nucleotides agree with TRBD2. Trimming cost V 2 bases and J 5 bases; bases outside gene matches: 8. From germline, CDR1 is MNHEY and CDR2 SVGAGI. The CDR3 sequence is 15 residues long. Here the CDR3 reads CASSYGGVPEETQYF. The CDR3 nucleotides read TGTGCCAGCAGTTACGGGGGGGTCCCTGAGGAGACCCAGTACTTC.

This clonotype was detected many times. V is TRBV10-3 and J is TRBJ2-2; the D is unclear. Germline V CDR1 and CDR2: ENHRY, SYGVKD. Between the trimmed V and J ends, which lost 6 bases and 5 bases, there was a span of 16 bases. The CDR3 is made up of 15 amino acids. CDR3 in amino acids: CAISAGPPTTGELFF. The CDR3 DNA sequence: TGTGCCATCAGCGCCGGGCCCCCTACTACCGGGGAGCTGTTTTTT.

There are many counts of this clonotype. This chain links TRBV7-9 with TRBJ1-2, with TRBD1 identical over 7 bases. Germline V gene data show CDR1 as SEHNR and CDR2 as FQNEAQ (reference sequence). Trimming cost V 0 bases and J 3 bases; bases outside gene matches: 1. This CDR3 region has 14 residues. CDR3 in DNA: TGTGCCAGCAGCTTAGCCGGGACAGACTATGGCTACACCTTC. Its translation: CASSLAGTDYGYTF.